A selection of T cell receptor beta chains follows, all from one sample in a study of blood T cell repertoires in COVID-19. The assay was immunoSEQ multiplex PCR, and TCRdb's table has in-frame clones only and misses some. The sample includes roughly 100,000 clones, 87% of them seen just once. The sequenced sample was peripheral blood. The receptors originated from a man between 50 and 59 years old in a cohort sampled during active COVID-19. Both conserved end residues are part of each CDR3. D genes are given only for firm matches. Clone size is shown for a subset of rows, as once, few, many or a class of expanded clone.

CDR3	DNA	J	V	size	D
CASSSRTPRPDEQFF	TGTGCCAGCAGCTCCCGGACACCCCGGCCCGATGAGCAGTTCTTC	TRBJ2-1	TRBV7-2	-	-
CASSGGQTPTYNSPLHF	TGCGCCAGCAGTGGGGGACAAACCCCGACCTATAATTCACCCCTCCACTTT	TRBJ1-6	TRBV10-2	once	-
CASSQDLGLKATQYF	TGCGCCAGCAGCCAAGATTTGGGGCTCAAGGCGACCCAGTACTTC	TRBJ2-5	TRBV4-1	-	-
CASSPTREETQYF	TGTGCCAGCTCACCAACCAGGGAAGAGACCCAGTACTTC	TRBJ2-5	TRBV18	once	-
CASSPLETQYF	TGTGCCAGCAGCCCCCTAGAGACCCAGTACTTC	TRBJ2-5	TRBV7-2	few	-
CASSSTGGYEQFF	TGTGCCAGCAGCTCAACAGGGGGGTATGAGCAGTTCTTC	TRBJ2-1	TRBV11-2	-	TRBD1
CASSRDSNTGELFF	TGTGCCAGCAGCAGGGATTCCAACACCGGGGAGCTGTTTTTT	TRBJ2-2	TRBV2	-	-
CASSDNRGVYGYTF	TGCGCCAGCAGTGACAACAGGGGAGTCTATGGCTACACCTTC	TRBJ1-2	TRBV10-1	-	TRBD1
CASRGSGGANVLTF	TGTGCCAGCAGAGGTAGCGGTGGGGCCAACGTCCTGACTTTC	TRBJ2-6	TRBV27	-	-
CASRWGGSSYNEQFF	TGCGCCAGCAGATGGGGAGGGAGCTCCTACAATGAGCAGTTCTTC	TRBJ2-1	TRBV10-1	-	TRBD2
CASSQDVGQTQYF	TGTGCCAGCAGCCAAGATGTGGGACAAACACAGTATTTT	TRBJ2-3	TRBV3-1/TRBV3-2	-	-
CASSVPGGEGYGYTF	TGTGCCAGTAGTGTTCCAGGGGGCGAGGGCTATGGCTACACCTTC	TRBJ1-2	TRBV19	-	TRBD1
CASSLSLAGGPVTGELFF	TGTGCCAGCAGCTTAAGCCTAGCGGGGGGGCCAGTCACCGGGGAGCTGTTTTTT	TRBJ2-2	TRBV7-2	-	TRBD2
CASSLALVSREQYF	TGTGCCAGCAGCTTGGCCCTCGTTAGTCGCGAGCAGTACTTC	TRBJ2-7	TRBV5-5	once	-
CASSSGTGGETQYF	TGTGCCAGCAGCTCAGGGACAGGGGGCGAGACCCAGTACTTC	TRBJ2-5	TRBV5-4	-	TRBD1
CASSLARDSGGSNEQFF	TGTGCCAGCAGCTTAGCGCGTGATAGCGGGGGGAGTAATGAGCAGTTCTTC	TRBJ2-1	TRBV7-9	-	TRBD2
CASSMLGQAANQPQHF	TGTGCCAGTAGTATGCTCGGACAGGCTGCAAATCAGCCCCAGCATTTT	TRBJ1-5	TRBV19	-	TRBD1